This passage covers 25 T cell receptor beta chains from one sample sequenced in a study of blood T cell repertoires in COVID-19. TCRdb keeps only in-frame clones here, not all; method: immunoSEQ multiplex PCR. This sample has approximately 200,000 clones, with around 84% found just once. The sequencing sample was made of PBMCs or T cells enriched from blood (not recorded which). Receptor source: a man aged 35 to 55 who had recovered from COVID-19.

This chain uses TRBV21-1 with TRBJ1-2; the table's D call, TRBD1, has no DNA check behind it. TRBV21-1 is shown as a pseudogene. The CDR3 has 18 amino acids. Written as DNA, the CDR3 is TGTGCCAGCAGCTCCCACTGGGACAGGGGGCTAATCAAGGATGGCTACACCTTC. This translates into CASSSHWDRGLIKDGYTF.

This clone was picked up a small number of times. The chain links TRBV7-2 to TRBJ1-1, with D hard to call. Germline-derived CDR1 and CDR2 are SGHTA and FQGNSA. V lost 0 bases and J 6 bases, leaving 11 bases between the germline ends. This CDR3 is 14 amino acids long. The DNA of the CDR3 is TGTGCCAGCAGCTTAGCTCATGCGGGCGCTGAAGCTTTCTTT. Its translation: CASSLAHAGAEAFF. Full variable domain (outside the CDR3, taken from reference TRBV7-2 and TRBJ1-1): GAGVSQSPSNKVTEKGKDVELRCDPISGHTALYWYRQSLGQGLEFLIYFQGNSAPDKSGLPSDRFSAERTGGSVSTLTIQRTQQEDSAVYLCASSLAHAGAEAFFGQGTRLTVV.

The sample holds one count of this clone. At one of its ends the junction is not consistent with the germline gene, which may arise from a read error. This chain links TRBV2 with TRBJ2-7; TRBD2 matches 7 bases. Germline assignment: CDR1 SNHLY and CDR2 FYNNEI. This CDR3 is 14 amino acids long. The CDR3 DNA reads TGTGCCGGCAGTTCCCCGGGGGGAAGGGACGAGCAGTACTTC. This codes for CAGSSPGGRDEQYF.

The chain carries TRBV19 and TRBJ1-3; TRBD1 might be the D (6 bases). Germline lookup yields CDR1 LNHDA and CDR2 SQIVND (reference sequence). The V gene lost 11 bases and the J gene lost 4 bases, with 18 bases spanning the gap. The CDR3 has 14 residues. CDR3 sequence reads: CAAQKQGGGNTIYF. CDR3 coding DNA: TGTGCCGCCCAAAAACAGGGCGGCGGAAACACCATATATTTT.

The gene calls are TRBV27 and TRBJ1-2, with D possibly TRBD1 on 6 matching bases. Trimming left V 3 bases short and J 3 bases short, with 20 bases between. The germline V gene encodes CDR1 MNHEY and CDR2 SMNVEV (reference sequence). The CDR3 runs to 17 residues. Here the CDR3 DNA reads TGTGCCAGCAGTTTTTCCCTAAACCTGGACAGTTACTATGGCTACACCTTC. Amino acid sequence: CASSFSLNLDSYYGYTF.

The rearrangement joins TRBV28 to TRBJ1-2, with D tentatively TRBD1 (5 bases). Trimming removed 2 bases from V and 8 bases from J, with 15 bases in between. CDR3 size: 14 residues. The germline V gene encodes CDR1 MDHEN and CDR2 SYDVKM. The CDR3 spells CASSLGSRAFGYTF. CDR3 in DNA: TGTGCCAGCAGTTTAGGATCCAGGGCATTCGGCTACACCTTC.

The count of this clone is one. The chain is built from TRBV28 and TRBJ1-3; D may be TRBD1 (5 bases). Germline assignment: CDR1 MDHEN and CDR2 SYDVKM. V lost 6 bases and J 3 bases, leaving 15 bases between the germline ends. This CDR3 comprises 15 residues. The CDR3 region is CASRLAGVGGNTIYF. As DNA, the CDR3 is TGTGCCAGCAGATTAGCGGGGGTCGGTGGAAACACCATATATTTT.

The chain recombines TRBV4-1 with TRBJ1-1, with TRBD1 matching over 9 bases. CDR3 length equals 19 residues. Germline CDR1 and CDR2: MGHRA and YSYEKL. With 3 bases clipped from V and 0 bases from J, the junction kept 14 bases outside the gene matches. CDR3 residues: CASSHETPGQGDLNTEAFF. The CDR3 coding sequence is TGCGCCAGCAGCCACGAAACCCCGGGACAGGGAGACTTGAACACTGAAGCTTTCTTT.

This sequence joins TRBV5-1 and TRBJ1-1; tentatively, D is TRBD1 (5 bases). In germline, CDR1 is SGHRS, CDR2 YFSETQ. Between the trimmed V and J ends, which lost 1 base and 2 bases, there was a span of 18 bases. The CDR3 has 17 amino acids. For the CDR3, the DNA is TGCGCCAGCAGCTTGACTGCCCTTTCCGACAGAAACACTGAAGCTTTCTTT. Its translation is CASSLTALSDRNTEAFF.

This clone occurred a few times. This chain uses TRBV5-6 with TRBJ2-7; 14 bases agree with TRBD2. The CDR3 consists of 15 residues. Looked up from germline, CDR1 is SGHDT and CDR2 is YYEEEE. V lost 3 bases and J lost 4; bases outside the gene matches: 3. The CDR3 here is CASSSRLAGGYEQYF. CDR3 DNA sequence: TGTGCCAGCAGCTCCCGACTAGCGGGAGGGTACGAGCAGTACTTC.

The sample holds a few counts of this clone. The chain carries TRBV19 and TRBJ2-1; 9 nucleotides agree with TRBD2. The CDR3 is 12 residues long. The germline V gene encodes CDR1 LNHDA and CDR2 SQIVND (reference sequence). CDR3 sequence reads: CASSGTAYEQFF. The CDR3 nucleotides are TGTGCTTCTAGCGGGACCGCATATGAGCAGTTCTTC.

The J gene is TRBJ1-4, the V gene TRBV23-1; 9 bases match TRBD1. TRBV23-1 is given ORF status, its function remaining uncertain. The CDR3 extends over 18 amino acids. Losses at the gene ends were 4 bases for V and 0 bases for J; bases not matched to a gene: 9. This chain's CDR3 is CASSLATGGHATNEKLFF. As DNA, the CDR3 is TGCGCCAGCAGTCTTGCGACAGGGGGACATGCAACTAATGAAAAACTGTTTTTT.

The chain has TRBV4-2 and TRBJ1-1; TRBD1 matches at 8 bases. This CDR3 spans 13 amino acids. With 1 base clipped from V and 7 bases from J, the junction kept 2 bases outside the gene matches. Germline CDR1 reads LGHNA; CDR2 reads YNFKEQ. The CDR3 loop is CASSQAGQGEAFF. CDR3 sequence (DNA): TGTGCCAGCAGCCAAGCTGGACAGGGTGAAGCTTTCTTT.

The V and J genes are TRBV5-5 and TRBJ1-2, with TRBD1 as a possible D gene (6 bases). Germline lookup yields CDR1 SGHKS and CDR2 YYEKEE (reference sequence). The length of the CDR3 is 15 residues. Trimming removed 4 bases from V and 0 bases from J, with 13 bases in between. CDR3 sequence (DNA): TGTGCCAGCAGCCTCCGGGACACTTCTAACTATGGCTACACCTTC. The encoded protein is CASSLRDTSNYGYTF.

The rearrangement uses TRBV15 and TRBJ2-7; D possibly corresponds to TRBD1 (6 bases). The germline V gene encodes CDR1 LNHNV and CDR2 YYDKDF (reference sequence). The ends were cut back, 0 bases at V and 1 base at J, with 13 bases in the middle. There are 16 residues in the CDR3. The CDR3 coding sequence is TGTGCCACCAGCAGAGATCACAGGGTGAGATCCTACGAGCAGTACTTC. As protein: CATSRDHRVRSYEQYF. Looking up the rest from reference TRBV15 and TRBJ2-7 gives the full variable domain: DAMVIQNPRYQVTQFGKPVTLSCSQTLNHNVMYWYQQKSSQAPKLLFHYYDKDFNNEADTPDNFQSRRPNTSFCFLDIRSPGLGDTAMYLCATSRDHRVRSYEQYFGPGTRLTVT.

V gene TRBV7-2 combines with J gene TRBJ2-7, with D tentatively TRBD1 (6 bases). The ends were cut back, 2 bases at V and 4 bases at J, with 12 bases in the middle. This CDR3 comprises 14 residues. The germline gives CDR1 SGHTA, CDR2 FQGNSA. The CDR3 spells CASSLTPGAYEQYF. CDR3 in DNA: TGTGCCAGCAGCTTAACTCCAGGGGCTTACGAGCAGTACTTC.

The V gene is TRBV18, the J gene TRBJ2-1; tentatively, D is TRBD2 (6 bases). CDR3 size: 13 residues. Per the germline V gene, CDR1 is KGHSH and CDR2 is LQKENI. Trimming pared 3 bases from V and 9 bases from J, leaving 12 bases between. The CDR3 region has the DNA TGTGCCAGCTCACCCACTGGGGGGACTGAGCAGTTCTTC. The encoded protein is CASSPTGGTEQFF.

J is TRBJ2-5 and V is TRBV7-8; D gene ambiguous. This CDR3 region has 13 residues. The germline V gene has CDR1 SGHVS and CDR2 FQNEAQ. V gave up 1 base and J gave up 4 bases, with 7 bases separating them. CDR3 residues: CASSLDSVETQYF. CDR3 coding DNA: TGTGCCAGCAGCTTAGATTCTGTAGAGACCCAGTACTTC.

The count of this clone is one. The chain uses TRBV7-2 and TRBJ2-1; 8 nucleotides line up with TRBD1. V dropped 10 bases and J dropped 9; count of bases not matched to a gene: 14. The length of the CDR3 is 14 residues. Germline V CDR1 and CDR2: SGHTA, FQGNSA. The DNA for the CDR3 is TGTGCCACCAACCCAAACAGGGGGTTGGGTGAGCAGTTCTTC. It encodes CATNPNRGLGEQFF.

The chain joins TRBV11-3 to TRBJ1-2, with 8 bases aligning to TRBD1. This CDR3 region has 14 residues. V lost 5 bases, J lost 4 bases, and 6 bases stayed unmatched. From germline, CDR1 is SGHNT and CDR2 YENEEA. CDR3 DNA: TGTGCCAGCAGCCCGCGGACAGGGCGCTATGGCTACACCTTC. Encoded protein: CASSPRTGRYGYTF.

The chain couples TRBV7-9 to TRBJ2-7; 8 positions match TRBD1. This CDR3 contains 11 residues. Per germline, CDR1 SEHNR and CDR2 FQNEAQ (reference sequence). Trimming cost V 0 bases and J 11 bases; bases outside gene matches: 0. The CDR3 is CASSLAGQEYF. CDR3 nucleotides: TGTGCCAGCAGCTTAGCGGGACAGGAGTACTTC.

The chain joins TRBV7-8 to TRBJ2-1; the D gene is possibly TRBD2 (6 bases). The length of the CDR3 is 15 residues. Trimming stripped 6 bases from V and 1 base from J, with 13 bases between. Germline CDR1 is SGHVS and CDR2 is FQNEAQ. CDR3 coding DNA: TGTGCCAGCAGATTTGCTCTAGCGTCCTACAATGAGCAGTTCTTC. It specifies CASRFALASYNEQFF.

In this sample, this clone turned up a few times. V gene TRBV7-6 combines with J gene TRBJ1-1; TRBD1 agrees at 8 bases. The CDR3 extends over 17 amino acids. V was clipped by 2 bases and J by 1 base; unmatched bases: 9. Germline values: CDR1 SGHVS, CDR2 FNYEAQ. The CDR3 is CASSLLGAGGPNTEAFF. For the CDR3, the DNA is TGTGCCAGCAGCTTACTGGGTGCAGGGGGCCCGAACACTGAAGCTTTCTTT. The full variable domain, with the rest looked up from reference TRBV7-6 and TRBJ1-1, is GAGVSQSPRYKVTKRGQDVALRCDPISGHVSLYWYRQALGQGPEFLTYFNYEAQQDKSGLPNDRFSAERPEGSISTLTIQRTEQRDSAMYRCASSLLGAGGPNTEAFFGQGTRLTVV.

This chain uses TRBV28 with TRBJ2-3, with a weak D call TRBD2 (6 bases). Germline V CDR1 and CDR2: MDHEN, SYDVKM. CDR3 length equals 15 residues. V was clipped by 6 bases and J by 2 bases, with 15 bases between them. The CDR3 DNA follows: TGTGCCAGCAGCCCCCCTACGGGAGTCACAGATACGCAGTATTTT. This translates into CASSPPTGVTDTQYF.

The chain recombines TRBV12-5 with TRBJ2-3; D is perhaps TRBD2 (7 bases). The ends were cut back, 5 bases at V and 6 bases at J, with 21 bases in the middle. This CDR3 contains 16 residues. Germline-derived CDR1 and CDR2 are LGHNT and FRNRAP. CDR3 DNA: TGTGCTAGTGGTCGTCCCGGGGGCGGGAGTGGGGATACGCAGTATTTT. Translation: CASGRPGGGSGDTQYF.